This T cell receptor (beta chain) was captured by sequencing in a study of identifying expanded T cells in peripheral blood. Study outcomes and limitations: Clone count variance between approximately two-week samples rose with total template count. About 1.2 clones differed between technical replicates, versus roughly 17 and 20 over time.

Profiled with immunoSEQ multiplex PCR; TCRdb holds only in-frame clones, not every one. Of about 84,000 clones in the sample, approximately 84% were seen once. This CDR3 region has 14 residues. The ends were cut back, 1 base at V and 5 bases at J, with 11 bases in the middle. The germline V gene encodes CDR1 SNHLY and CDR2 FYNNEI. As to this clone: Its antigen is as yet unknown.

Collection occurred without any documented infections or immune events in donors. V and J are TRBV2 and TRBJ1-2; D may be TRBD1 (6 bases). The source material was blood. This clonotype originated in a person aged 18-69 years in good health. In nucleotides, the CDR3 is TGTGCCAGCAGTGAAGGAAGACAGGATTATGGCTACACCTTC. This translates into CASSEGRQDYGYTF.